The sequence of this T cell receptor (beta chain) was determined in a study of identifying expanded T cells in peripheral blood. CDR3 length: 14 residues. Germline V gives CDR1 SGHNT, CDR2 YYREEE (reference sequence). Trimming removed 1 base from V and 0 bases from J, with 8 bases in between. TCRdb keeps only in-frame clones here, not all; method: immunoSEQ multiplex PCR. This sample has approximately 110,000 clones; roughly 90% occur once, and the top ten carry around 17%. Sequenced material: blood. The chain uses TRBV5-4 and TRBJ2-7; D not certain. This TCR was sampled from a person aged 18 to 70 in good health. The CDR3 DNA is TGTGCCAGCAGCTTGCTCGGTACCTCCTACGAGCAGTACTTC. This gives the protein CASSLLGTSYEQYF.